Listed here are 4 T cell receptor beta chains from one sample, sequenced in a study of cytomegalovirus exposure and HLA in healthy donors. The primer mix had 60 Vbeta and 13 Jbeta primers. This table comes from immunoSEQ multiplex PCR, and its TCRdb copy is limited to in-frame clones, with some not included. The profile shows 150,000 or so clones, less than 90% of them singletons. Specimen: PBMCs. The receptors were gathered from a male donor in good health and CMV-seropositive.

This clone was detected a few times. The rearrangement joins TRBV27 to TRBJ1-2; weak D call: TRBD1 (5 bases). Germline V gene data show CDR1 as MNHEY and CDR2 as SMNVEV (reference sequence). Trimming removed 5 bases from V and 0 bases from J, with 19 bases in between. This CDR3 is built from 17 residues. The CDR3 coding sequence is TGTGCCAGCAGTCCCCATCCGGGGGGGGAAACTAACTATGGCTACACCTTC. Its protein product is CASSPHPGGETNYGYTF.

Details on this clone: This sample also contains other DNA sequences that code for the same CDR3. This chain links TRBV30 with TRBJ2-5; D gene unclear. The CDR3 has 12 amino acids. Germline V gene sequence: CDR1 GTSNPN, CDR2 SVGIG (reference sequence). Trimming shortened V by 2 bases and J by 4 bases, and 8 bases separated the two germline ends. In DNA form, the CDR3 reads TGTGCCTGGAGTTCGGGTCGAGAGACCCAGTACTTC. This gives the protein CAWSSGRETQYF.

The CDR3 loop reads CASSYRDRGTDTQYF. CDR3 sequence (DNA): TGTGCCAGCAGTTACCGGGACAGGGGCACAGATACGCAGTATTTT. V gene TRBV6-6 combines with J gene TRBJ2-3, with 9 positions matching TRBD1. The length of the CDR3 is 15 residues. Per germline, CDR1 MNHNY and CDR2 SVGAGI (reference sequence). J lost 1 base, V lost 2 bases, and 1 base had no gene match.

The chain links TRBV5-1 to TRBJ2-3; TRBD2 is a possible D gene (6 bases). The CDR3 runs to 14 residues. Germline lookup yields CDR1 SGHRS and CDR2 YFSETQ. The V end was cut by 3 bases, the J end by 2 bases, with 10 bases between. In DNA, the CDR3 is TGCGCCAGCAGCTCGACGGGAGTCACAGATACGCAGTATTTT. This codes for CASSSTGVTDTQYF. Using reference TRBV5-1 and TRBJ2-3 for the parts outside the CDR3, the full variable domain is KAGVTQTPRYLIKTRGQQVTLSCSPISGHRSVSWYQQTPGQGLQFLFEYFSETQRNKGNFPGRFSGRQFSNSRSEMNVSTLELGDSALYLCASSSTGVTDTQYFGPGTRLTVL.